The next 10 T cell receptor beta chains were all read from a single sample in a study of blood T cell repertoires in COVID-19. Some clones are missing from TCRdb's copy, which holds only in-frame ones; the method was immunoSEQ multiplex PCR. The data contain some 95,000 clones, roughly 87% of them singletons. Sequenced material: peripheral blood. The source is a man in his 70s with acute or convalescent COVID-19.

The CDR3 sequence is CASSMMAGRYEQYF. For the CDR3, the DNA is TGCGCCAGCAGCATGATGGCAGGTCGGTACGAGCAGTACTTC. The chain carries TRBV5-1 and TRBJ2-7; no firm D call. Trimming took 4 bases from V and 4 from J, leaving 15 bases between them. CDR1 is SGHRS and CDR2 is YFSETQ in the germline V gene. The CDR3 loop spans 14 amino acids.

V is TRBV29-1 and J is TRBJ1-1; TRBD1 matches at 8 bases. The CDR3 has 13 residues. The J segment lost 5 bases and the V segment lost 5 bases, leaving 7 bases of the junction unmatched. CDR1 and CDR2 (germline): SQVTM, ANQGSEA. As DNA, the CDR3 is TGCAGCGTTAACCGGGGGACAGGAACTGAAGCTTTCTTT. Protein sequence: CSVNRGTGTEAFF.

This clone was observed once. As DNA, the CDR3 is TGTGCCAGCAGGAGGGACAGGGAGGAAACTGAAGCTTTCTTT. It yields the protein CASRRDREETEAFF. V usage is TRBV28 and J usage is TRBJ1-1; 9 nucleotides match TRBD1. The CDR3 consists of 14 residues. The ends lost 6 bases at V and 5 bases at J; junction bases unmatched: 7. CDR1 and CDR2 from the germline V gene are MDHEN and SYDVKM.

This clone was detected only once. The chain has TRBV5-4 and TRBJ2-2; TRBD2 aligns across 11 bases. Trimming took 0 bases from V and 6 from J; bases not matched to a gene: 7. The CDR3 loop spans 17 amino acids. Germline V gene lookup returns CDR1 SGHNT and CDR2 YYREEE (reference sequence). The CDR3 DNA reads TGTGCCAGCAGCTTGGTCCTTAGCGGGGGGGGAGCCGGGGAGCTGTTTTTT. Its protein is CASSLVLSGGGAGELFF.

V usage is TRBV24-1 and J usage is TRBJ1-2; TRBD1 matches at 9 bases. This CDR3 contains 14 residues. Trimming cost V 4 bases and J 4 bases; bases outside gene matches: 3. Per the germline V gene, CDR1 is KGHDR and CDR2 is SFDVKD. The chain's CDR3 is CATSEQGAAYGYTF. The CDR3 DNA is TGTGCCACCAGTGAACAGGGGGCGGCCTATGGCTACACCTTC.

The gene calls are TRBV19 and TRBJ1-2, with D perhaps matching TRBD1 (6 bases). The CDR3 contains 13 residues. With 6 bases removed from V and 8 bases from J, the gap between germline ends came to 16 bases. The germline V gene encodes CDR1 LNHDA and CDR2 SQIVND (reference sequence). As DNA, the CDR3 is TGTGCCAGTAGCATCGGCCTGACAGGCGGCTACACCTTC. Residues: CASSIGLTGGYTF.

This chain connects TRBV24-1 to TRBJ2-7; D ambiguous. Germline values: CDR1 KGHDR, CDR2 SFDVKD. The germline V and J ends were trimmed by 3 bases and 3 bases, with 17 bases remaining between them. CDR3 size: 16 residues. CDR3 sequence reads: CATSDDAVCYNYEQYF. The CDR3 nucleotides are TGTGCCACCAGTGATGACGCGGTTTGTTATAACTACGAGCAGTACTTC.

The V and J genes are TRBV10-2 and TRBJ2-5; 12 nucleotides line up with TRBD2. Germline V gene data show CDR1 as WSHSY and CDR2 as SAAADI. The junction had 5 bases not matched to a gene; V was cut back by 4 bases and J by 5 bases. The CDR3 contains 15 residues. CDR3 DNA sequence: TGCGCCAGCAGTGCTAGCGGGGGGGTCGGTGAGACCCAGTACTTC. Protein sequence: CASSASGGVGETQYF.

This clone has just one count. The rearrangement joins TRBV7-2 to TRBJ2-1, with TRBD2 identical over 8 bases. The V segment lost 1 base and the J segment 2 bases; nucleotides outside the gene matches: 10. CDR1 and CDR2 (germline): SGHTA, FQGNSA. The length of the CDR3 is 18 residues. Here the CDR3 DNA reads TGTGCCAGCAGCTTAGGCCGCTCGCGGGGGGTCGCCTACAATGAGCAGTTCTTC. Protein: CASSLGRSRGVAYNEQFF.

This clone was detected a few times. The chain uses TRBV7-9 and TRBJ2-2; TRBD1 matches at 7 bases. CDR1 SEHNR and CDR2 FQNEAQ come from the germline V gene (reference sequence). Losses at the gene ends were 1 base for V and 3 bases for J; bases not matched to a gene: 8. This CDR3 region has 17 residues. CDR3 in DNA: TGTGCCAGCAGCTTAGAGCGGAGACAGGGCTACACCGGGGAGCTGTTTTTT. Encoded protein: CASSLERRQGYTGELFF.